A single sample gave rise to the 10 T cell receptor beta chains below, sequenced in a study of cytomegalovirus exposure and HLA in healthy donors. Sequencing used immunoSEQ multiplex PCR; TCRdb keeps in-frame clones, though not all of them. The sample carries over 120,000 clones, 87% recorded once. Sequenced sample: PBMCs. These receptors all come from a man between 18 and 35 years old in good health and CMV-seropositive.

The CDR3 bases are TGTGCCAGCAGCTTCTACGGAGGACGGGGGGCACAAGAGACCCAGTACTTC. This sequence encodes CASSFYGGRGAQETQYF. The chain joins TRBV5-6 to TRBJ2-5; tentatively, D is TRBD2 (7 bases). The V end was cut by 2 bases, the J end by 2 bases, with 19 bases between. This CDR3 comprises 17 residues. CDR1 and CDR2 (germline): SGHDT, YYEEEE.

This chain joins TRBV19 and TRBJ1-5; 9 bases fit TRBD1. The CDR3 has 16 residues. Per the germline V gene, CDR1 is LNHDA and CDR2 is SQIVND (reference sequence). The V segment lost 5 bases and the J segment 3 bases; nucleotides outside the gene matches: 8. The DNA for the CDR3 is TGTGCCAGTAGTCTCGGGCGGGACAGGGACAATCAGCCCCAGCATTTT. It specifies CASSLGRDRDNQPQHF.

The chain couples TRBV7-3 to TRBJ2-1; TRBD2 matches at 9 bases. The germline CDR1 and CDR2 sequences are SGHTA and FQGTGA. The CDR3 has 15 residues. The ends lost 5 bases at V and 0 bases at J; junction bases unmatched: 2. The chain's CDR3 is CASSLSGGSYNEQFF. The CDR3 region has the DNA TGTGCCAGCAGCCTTAGCGGGGGCTCCTACAATGAGCAGTTCTTC.

CDR3: CASSPGGVGTGELFF. The CDR3 region has the DNA TGTGCCAGCAGCCCTGGGGGGGTTGGGACCGGGGAGCTGTTTTTT. The chain links TRBV6-5 to TRBJ2-2; 7 bases are a match to TRBD2. This CDR3 is built from 15 residues. The V gene end was trimmed by 6 bases and the J gene end by 5 bases; junction bases not matched to a gene: 9. In germline, CDR1 is MNHEY, CDR2 SVGAGI.

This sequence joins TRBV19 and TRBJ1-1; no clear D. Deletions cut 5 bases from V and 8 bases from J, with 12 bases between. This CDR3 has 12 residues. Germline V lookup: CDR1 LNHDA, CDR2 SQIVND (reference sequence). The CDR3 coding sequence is TGTGCCAGTAGTTTGTGGGAGGAAGAAGCTTTCTTT. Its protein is CASSLWEEEAFF.

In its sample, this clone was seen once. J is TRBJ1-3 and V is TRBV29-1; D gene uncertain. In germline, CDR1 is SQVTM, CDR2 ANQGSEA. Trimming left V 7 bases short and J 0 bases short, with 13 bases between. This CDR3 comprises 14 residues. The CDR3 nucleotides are TGCAGCGCTGGTACAGATAGCTCTGGAAACACCATATATTTT. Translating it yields CSAGTDSSGNTIYF.

This CDR3 is CASNPPREDGYTF. DNA for the CDR3: TGTGCCAGCAACCCCCCCAGGGAGGATGGCTACACCTTC. The chain employs TRBV27 and TRBJ1-2, with D possibly being TRBD1 (5 bases). The germline CDR1 and CDR2 sequences are MNHEY and SMNVEV (reference sequence). The CDR3 consists of 13 residues. V lost 7 bases and J 6 bases, leaving 15 bases between the germline ends.

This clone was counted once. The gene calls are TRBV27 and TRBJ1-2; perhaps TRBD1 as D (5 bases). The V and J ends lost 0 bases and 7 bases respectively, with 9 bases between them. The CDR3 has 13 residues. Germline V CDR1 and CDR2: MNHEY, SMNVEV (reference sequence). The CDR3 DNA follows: TGTGCCAGCAGTTTATCGTGGAGGGGTGGCTACACCTTC. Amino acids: CASSLSWRGGYTF.

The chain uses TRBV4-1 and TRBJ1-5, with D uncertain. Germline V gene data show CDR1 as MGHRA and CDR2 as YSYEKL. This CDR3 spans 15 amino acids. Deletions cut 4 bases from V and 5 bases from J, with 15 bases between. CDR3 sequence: CASSRGGETHQPQHF. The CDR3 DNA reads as TGCGCCAGCAGCCGGGGAGGAGAAACGCATCAGCCCCAGCATTTT.

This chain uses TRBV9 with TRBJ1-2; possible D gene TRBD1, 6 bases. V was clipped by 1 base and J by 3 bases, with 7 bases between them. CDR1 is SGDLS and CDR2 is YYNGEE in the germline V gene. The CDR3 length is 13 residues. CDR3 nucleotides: TGTGCCAGCAGCGTAACAGGGCACTATGGCTACACCTTC. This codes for CASSVTGHYGYTF.